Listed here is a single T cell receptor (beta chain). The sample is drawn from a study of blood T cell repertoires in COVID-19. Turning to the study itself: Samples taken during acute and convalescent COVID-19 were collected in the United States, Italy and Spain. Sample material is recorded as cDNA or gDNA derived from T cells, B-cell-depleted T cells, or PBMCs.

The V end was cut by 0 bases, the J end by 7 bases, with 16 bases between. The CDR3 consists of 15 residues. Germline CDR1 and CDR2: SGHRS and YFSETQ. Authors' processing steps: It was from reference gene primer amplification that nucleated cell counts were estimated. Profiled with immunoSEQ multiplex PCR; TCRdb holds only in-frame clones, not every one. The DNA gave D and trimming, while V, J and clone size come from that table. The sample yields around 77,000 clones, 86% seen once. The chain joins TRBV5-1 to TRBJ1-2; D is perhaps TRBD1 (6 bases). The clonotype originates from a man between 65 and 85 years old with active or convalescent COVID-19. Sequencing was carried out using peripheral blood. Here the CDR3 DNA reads TGCGCCAGCAGCTTGGGGCCTCGGGGGGCTGTTGGCTACACCTTC. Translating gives CASSLGPRGAVGYTF.